A selection of T cell receptor beta chains follows, all from one sample in a study of metastatic and nonmetastatic thyroid tumors. Using MiXCR, TCRdb re-called clones from the PCR reads. The sample has roughly 48,000 clones, around 20% seen once. Sample: blood. Source of these receptors: a male donor with papillary thyroid cancer or a benign thyroid nodule (not recorded which). Some clones in this sample may be carry-over from other donors' samples. Each CDR3 is given with its conserved first and last residue. The D gene is left open where the match is weak. For some rows the clone size is stated as once, few or many, or as a class when expanded; others skip it.

CDR3aa	CDR3nt	d_gene	abundance	v_gene	j_gene
CASSSRARGDIQYF	TGCGCCAGCAGCTCCAGAGCCCGCGGGGACATTCAGTACTTC	.	many	TRBV5-1	TRBJ2-4
CASSTQGNEQYF	TGTGCCAGTAGCACACAGGGGAACGAGCAGTACTTC	TRBD1	many	TRBV19	TRBJ2-7
CASSSRGLGSYNEQFF	TGTGCCAGCAGCTCCAGGGGTCTGGGCTCCTACAATGAGCAGTTCTTC	.	many	TRBV5-6	TRBJ2-1
CASSLRRDAGEQYF	TGTGCCAGTAGTCTGCGGCGGGATGCGGGAGAGCAGTACTTC	.	many	TRBV19	TRBJ2-7
CSARDVTRTDTQYF	TGCAGTGCTAGAGATGTTACCCGCACAGATACGCAGTATTTT	.	.	TRBV20-1	TRBJ2-3
CSARDLKGQGVLLDYGYTF	TGCAGTGCTAGAGACCTCAAGGGACAGGGGGTCCTGTTAGACTATGGCTACACCTTC	TRBD1	many	TRBV20-1	TRBJ1-2
CSARETVWASNSPLHF	TGCAGTGCTAGAGAAACGGTATGGGCTTCAAATTCACCCCTCCACTTT	.	.	TRBV20-1	TRBJ1-6
CASSQDSDGQPQHF	TGCGCCAGCAGCCAAGATTCAGACGGTCAGCCCCAGCATTTT	.	medium-sized	TRBV4-1	TRBJ1-5
CASSQQGSVRLYEQYF	TGTGCCAGCAGCCAACAGGGTAGTGTAAGGCTCTACGAGCAGTACTTC	.	many	TRBV3-1	TRBJ2-7
CASSQQGSVTEAFF	TGCGCCAGCAGCCAACAGGGGTCCGTCACTGAAGCTTTCTTT	TRBD1	many	TRBV10-2	TRBJ1-1
CSARESGLAYEQYF	TGCAGTGCTAGAGAGAGCGGACTAGCCTACGAGCAGTACTTC	TRBD2	.	TRBV20-1	TRBJ2-7
CSARLILSYNSPLHF	TGCAGTGCTAGGCTTATACTCTCCTATAATTCACCCCTCCACTTT	.	few	TRBV20-1	TRBJ1-6
CASSLANNEQFF	TGTGCCAGCAGCTTAGCAAACAATGAGCAGTTCTTC	.	many	TRBV11-2	TRBJ2-1
CATSREAAGQRYNEQFF	TGTGCCACCAGCAGAGAAGCGGCGGGACAAAGGTACAATGAGCAGTTCTTC	.	many	TRBV15	TRBJ2-1
CASSQDRGDSYGYTF	TGCGCCAGCAGCCAAGATCGCGGTGACAGCTATGGCTACACCTTC	.	.	TRBV4-1	TRBJ1-2
CASLGRGGGNTEAFF	TGTGCCAGCCTAGGTCGGGGTGGAGGGAACACTGAAGCTTTCTTT	.	many	TRBV12-3/TRBV12-4	TRBJ1-1
CASTPTNTGELFF	TGCGCCAGCACCCCCACGAACACCGGGGAGCTGTTTTTT	.	.	TRBV5-1	TRBJ2-2
CASSLLGAGTEAFF	TGTGCCAGCAGTTTATTGGGGGCGGGCACTGAAGCTTTCTTT	.	few	TRBV27	TRBJ1-1
CSARAGSGDNSPLHF	TGCAGTGCTAGAGCCGGTTCGGGGGATAATTCACCCCTCCACTTT	.	.	TRBV20-1	TRBJ1-6
CASGGGHFNYGYTF	TGTGCTAGTGGCGGCGGGCACTTCAACTATGGCTACACCTTC	.	many	TRBV12-5	TRBJ1-2
CASRLGLAAYNEQFF	TGTGCCAGCAGGCTGGGACTAGCGGCTTACAATGAGCAGTTCTTC	TRBD2	many	TRBV28	TRBJ2-1
CSVEVSASPYVYTF	TGCAGCGTTGAAGTGTCAGCTTCTCCTTATGTCTACACCTTC	.	.	TRBV29-1	TRBJ1-2
CSARWTSGTGELFF	TGCAGTGCCCGATGGACTAGCGGGACCGGGGAGCTGTTTTTT	TRBD2	.	TRBV20-1	TRBJ2-2
CASSYTGQGATFF	TGCGCCAGCAGTTATACGGGACAGGGAGCAACTTTCTTT	TRBD1	many	TRBV10-1	TRBJ1-1